These T cell receptor beta chains were read from a single sample in a study of T-cell memory formation after mild COVID-19. A single record per CDR3 protein comes from TCRdb applying MiXCR to the 5' RACE reads. This table has roughly 480,000 distinct CDR3 sequences, approximately 25% appearing once. The sample consisted of PBMCs or a T cell subset sorted from them (not recorded which). These TCRs come from an adult woman who had mild COVID-19 (a few samples of this study predate the infection). Cell type and time point are not known. Each CDR3 is given with its conserved first and last residue. A D gene is named only where the DNA matches it firmly. Clone size is not always given. Where it is, it says once, few, many or a class for expanded clones.

j_gene,d_gene,v_gene,len,abundance,CDR3aa,CDR3nt
TRBJ2-7,-,TRBV5-1,15,-,CASSLEGGGRSEQYF,TGCGCCAGCAGCTTGGAAGGGGGGGGGCGCAGCGAGCAGTACTTC
TRBJ2-3,-,TRBV5-1,14,-,CASSPGQSQDTQYF,TGCGCCAGCAGCCCCGGACAGTCACAAGATACGCAGTATTTT
TRBJ2-1,TRBD1,TRBV5-1,15,few,CASSNRDRGHNEQFF,TGCGCCAGCAGCAACCGGGACAGGGGCCACAATGAGCAGTTCTTC
TRBJ1-2,TRBD1,TRBV4-1,16,few,CASSQTGTGLNYGYTF,TGCGCCAGCAGCCAAACCGGGACAGGGTTGAACTATGGCTACACCTTC
TRBJ2-7,-,TRBV2,14,-,CASSDKLDGYEQYF,TGTGCCAGCAGTGACAAGCTTGACGGCTACGAGCAGTACTTC
TRBJ2-5,TRBD2,TRBV7-2,16,-,CASSFVTGGPGKTQYF,TGTGCCAGCAGCTTCGTAACGGGAGGGCCTGGAAAGACCCAGTACTTC
TRBJ1-1,TRBD1,TRBV19,13,-,CASRRTGRPEAFF,TGTGCCAGTAGGAGGACAGGGCGTCCTGAAGCTTTCTTT
TRBJ2-3,TRBD2,TRBV7-2,13,-,CASSLGTSEKVYF,TGTGCCAGCAGCTTAGGGACTAGCGAAAAGGTGTATTTT
TRBJ1-3,TRBD1,TRBV30,15,-,CAWSKQGAAGNTIYF,TGTGCCTGGAGTAAACAGGGGGCAGCTGGAAACACCATATATTTT
TRBJ2-3,TRBD1,TRBV7-9,18,many,CASSSAPGTGRGTDTQYF,TGTGCCAGCAGCTCCGCCCCCGGGACAGGGAGAGGCACAGATACGCAGTATTTT
TRBJ2-2,-,TRBV6-4,13,many,CASSDSDTGELFF,TGTGCCAGCAGTGACTCGGACACCGGGGAGCTGTTTTTT
TRBJ1-2,-,TRBV15,14,few,CATSRDGGGYGYTF,TGTGCCACCAGCAGAGATGGAGGGGGGTATGGCTACACCTTC
TRBJ1-3,-,TRBV12-3/TRBV12-4,12,few,CASRYSGNTIYF,TGTGCCAGCAGGTACTCTGGAAACACCATATATTTT
TRBJ2-1,-,TRBV6-6,14,few,CASSYGLSYNEQFF,TGTGCCAGCAGTTACGGACTGTCCTACAATGAGCAGTTCTTC
TRBJ2-7,TRBD1,TRBV9,14,-,CASSVADRGVEQYF,TGTGCCAGCAGCGTCGCGGACAGGGGTGTTGAGCAGTACTTC
TRBJ2-3,TRBD2,TRBV5-1,19,few,CASSSLGSAGALSTDTQYF,TGCGCCAGCAGCTCCCTCGGTTCGGCGGGAGCTCTTAGCACAGATACGCAGTATTTT
TRBJ2-1,-,TRBV29-1,16,-,CSVEGPAGGSYNEQFF,TGCAGCGTTGAAGGCCCGGCGGGCGGTTCCTACAATGAGCAGTTCTTC
TRBJ2-7,TRBD2,TRBV14,15,-,CASSPRLAGGNEQYF,TGTGCCAGCAGCCCAAGACTAGCGGGAGGGAACGAGCAGTACTTC
TRBJ1-2,TRBD1,TRBV27,17,few,CASSLTDRGRGDYGYTF,TGTGCCAGCAGCCTAACGGACAGGGGGCGCGGGGACTATGGCTACACCTTC
TRBJ2-7,TRBD1,TRBV5-1,13,many,CASSTTGVDEQYF,TGCGCCAGCAGCACTACAGGGGTGGACGAGCAGTACTTC
TRBJ1-1,-,TRBV4-2,15,-,CASSQVVGWHTEAFF,TGTGCCAGCAGCCAAGTTGTGGGGTGGCACACTGAAGCTTTCTTT
TRBJ2-5,-,TRBV5-1,16,few,CASSLVGASGQETQYF,TGCGCCAGCAGCTTGGTGGGGGCGTCGGGTCAAGAGACCCAGTACTTC
TRBJ2-7,-,TRBV3-1,13,many,CASSQGRSYEQYF,TGCGCCAGCAGCCAAGGGAGATCCTACGAGCAGTACTTC
TRBJ2-3,TRBD2,TRBV20-1,18,many,CSARGPGTSAGWGDTQYF,TGCAGTGCTAGAGGTCCCGGGACTAGCGCCGGGTGGGGAGATACGCAGTATTTT
TRBJ1-1,-,TRBV5-1,13,few,CASSLSSSDRAFF,TGCGCCAGCAGCTTGTCATCGAGTGATCGTGCTTTCTTT
TRBJ2-7,-,TRBV20-1,11,-,CSARDLHEQYF,TGCAGTGCTAGAGATCTCCACGAGCAGTACTTC
TRBJ1-1,-,TRBV30,14,-,CAWSGTARLAEAFF,TGTGCCTGGAGTGGGACAGCTCGCCTGGCTGAAGCTTTCTTT
TRBJ2-7,-,TRBV5-1,14,few,CASSTWDTAYEQYF,TGCGCCAGCAGCACCTGGGACACCGCCTACGAGCAGTACTTC
TRBJ2-1,TRBD2,TRBV7-9,17,few,CASSSMRTSGRENEQFF,TGTGCCAGCAGCTCAATGAGGACTAGCGGGAGGGAGAATGAGCAGTTCTTC
TRBJ1-1,-,TRBV10-3,12,once,CAISGGNTEAFF,TGTGCCATCAGCGGGGGGAACACTGAAGCTTTCTTT
TRBJ2-7,TRBD1,TRBV7-9,13,few,CASSRQGTGEQYF,TGTGCCAGCAGCCGACAGGGGACCGGAGAGCAGTACTTC
TRBJ1-1,-,TRBV20-1,14,-,CSARDRWHNTEAFF,TGCAGTGCTAGAGATCGTTGGCATAACACTGAAGCTTTCTTT
TRBJ2-7,-,TRBV7-9,13,-,CASSLADPREQYF,TGTGCCAGCAGCTTAGCCGACCCGAGAGAGCAGTACTTC
TRBJ2-7,TRBD1,TRBV24-1,15,-,CATSEAGTGSYEQYF,TGTGCCACCAGTGAGGCCGGGACAGGGTCCTACGAGCAGTACTTC
TRBJ1-4,-,TRBV2,15,few,CASRSTPGAGEKLFF,TGTGCCAGCAGGTCTACGCCGGGGGCGGGGGAAAAACTGTTTTTT
TRBJ2-3,TRBD2,TRBV5-1,16,-,CASSLSASGATDTQYF,TGCGCCAGCAGCTTGTCCGCTAGCGGGGCCACAGATACGCAGTATTTT
TRBJ2-7,-,TRBV7-2,15,few,CASSQTQGSSYEQYF,TGTGCCAGCAGTCAAACACAGGGCAGCTCCTACGAGCAGTACTTC
TRBJ2-1,-,TRBV5-8,15,-,CASSPEIASGNEQFF,TGTGCCAGCAGCCCAGAAATTGCCTCGGGCAATGAGCAGTTCTTC
TRBJ1-2,-,TRBV4-2,13,few,CASSQGGSYGYTF,TGTGCCAGCAGCCAAGGGGGCTCATATGGCTACACCTTC
TRBJ2-1,TRBD1,TRBV30,17,few,CAWSVLRGQGFDNEQFF,TGTGCCTGGAGTGTACTCAGGGGACAGGGCTTTGACAATGAGCAGTTCTTC
TRBJ2-1,TRBD2,TRBV6-1,14,few,CASSVTSGSHEQFF,TGTGCCAGCAGCGTGACTAGCGGGAGCCATGAGCAGTTCTTC
TRBJ2-3,-,TRBV15,14,many,CATSRDIITDTQYF,TGTGCCACCAGCCGGGACATAATCACAGATACGCAGTATTTT
TRBJ2-5,TRBD2,TRBV5-1,15,-,CASNALAGRQETQYF,TGCGCCAGCAACGCCCTAGCGGGAAGACAAGAGACCCAGTACTTC
TRBJ2-3,-,TRBV9,10,-,CASGGHTQYF,TGTGCCAGCGGGGGGCATACGCAGTATTTT
TRBJ2-1,-,TRBV7-2,16,few,CASSPIRGVLDNEQFF,TGTGCCAGCAGCCCCATTAGGGGGGTACTGGACAATGAGCAGTTCTTC
TRBJ2-3,-,TRBV24-1,15,few,CATSDPRERTDTQYF,TGTGCCACCAGTGATCCCCGGGAAAGGACAGATACGCAGTATTTT
TRBJ1-2,-,TRBV20-1,10,-,CSARTAGYTF,TGCAGTGCCAGAACGGCGGGCTACACCTTC
TRBJ2-3,-,TRBV5-6,15,-,CASSLALDEPDTQYF,TGTGCCAGCAGCTTGGCTCTCGACGAGCCAGATACGCAGTATTTT
TRBJ2-7,-,TRBV5-1,15,few,CASSLAEGRIYEQYF,TGCGCCAGCAGCTTGGCCGAGGGACGGATCTACGAGCAGTACTTC
TRBJ1-4,TRBD1,TRBV25-1,15,-,CASSDGQGANEKLFF,TGTGCCAGCAGTGACGGACAGGGAGCTAATGAAAAACTGTTTTTT
TRBJ2-6,-,TRBV18,17,-,CASSRDGTNSGANVLTF,TGTGCCAGCTCACGGGACGGGACGAACTCTGGGGCCAACGTCCTGACTTTC
TRBJ2-3,-,TRBV7-9,14,-,CASSLEGPTDTQYF,TGTGCCAGCAGCTTAGAAGGGCCCACAGATACGCAGTATTTT
TRBJ1-2,TRBD1,TRBV5-1,14,-,CASSVPDRGNGYTF,TGCGCCAGCAGCGTACCCGACAGGGGGAATGGCTACACCTTC